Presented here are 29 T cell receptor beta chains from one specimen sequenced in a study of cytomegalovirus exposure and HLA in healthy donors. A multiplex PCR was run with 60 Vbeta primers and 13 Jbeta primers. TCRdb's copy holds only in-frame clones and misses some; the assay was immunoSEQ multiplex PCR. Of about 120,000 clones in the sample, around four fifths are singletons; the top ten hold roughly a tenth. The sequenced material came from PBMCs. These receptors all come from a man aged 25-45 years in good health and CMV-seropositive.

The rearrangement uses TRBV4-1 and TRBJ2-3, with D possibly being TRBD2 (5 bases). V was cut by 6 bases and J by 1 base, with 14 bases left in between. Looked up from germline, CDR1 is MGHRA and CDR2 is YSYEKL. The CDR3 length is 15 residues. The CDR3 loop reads CASSLDWPGTDTQYF. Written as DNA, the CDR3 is TGCGCCAGCAGTCTGGACTGGCCGGGCACAGATACGCAGTATTTT.

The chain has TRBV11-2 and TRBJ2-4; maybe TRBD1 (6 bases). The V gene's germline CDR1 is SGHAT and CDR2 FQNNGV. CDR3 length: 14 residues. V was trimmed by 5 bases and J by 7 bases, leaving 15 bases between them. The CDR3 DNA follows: TGTGCCAGCAGCCCGTCAGGGGCGAGGAACATTCAGTACTTC. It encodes CASSPSGARNIQYF. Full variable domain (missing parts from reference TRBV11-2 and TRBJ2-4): EAGVAQSPRYKIIEKRQSVAFWCNPISGHATLYWYQQILGQGPKLLIQFQNNGVVDDSQLPKDRFSAERLKGVDSTLKIQPAKLEDSAVYLCASSPSGARNIQYFGAGTRLSVL.

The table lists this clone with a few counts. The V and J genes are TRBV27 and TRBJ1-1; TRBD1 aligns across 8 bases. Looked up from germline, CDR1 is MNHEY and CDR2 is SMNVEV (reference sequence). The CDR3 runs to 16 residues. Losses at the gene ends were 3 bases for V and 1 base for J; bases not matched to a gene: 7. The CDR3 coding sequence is TGTGCCAGCAGTTTCCCCCCTGGACAGGGGAACACTGAAGCTTTCTTT. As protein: CASSFPPGQGNTEAFF.

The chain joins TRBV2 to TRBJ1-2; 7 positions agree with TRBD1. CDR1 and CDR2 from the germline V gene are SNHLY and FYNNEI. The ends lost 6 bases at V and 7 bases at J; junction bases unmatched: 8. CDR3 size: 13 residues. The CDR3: CASRETGFTGYTF. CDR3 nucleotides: TGTGCCAGCAGAGAGACAGGGTTCACTGGCTACACCTTC.

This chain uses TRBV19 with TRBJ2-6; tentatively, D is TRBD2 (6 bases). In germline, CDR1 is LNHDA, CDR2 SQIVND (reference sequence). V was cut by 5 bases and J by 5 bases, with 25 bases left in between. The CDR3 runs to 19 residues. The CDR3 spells CASSLFGRGTGHRANVLTF. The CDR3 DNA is TGTGCCAGTAGTCTCTTCGGGAGAGGGACGGGGCATCGGGCCAACGTCCTGACTTTC.

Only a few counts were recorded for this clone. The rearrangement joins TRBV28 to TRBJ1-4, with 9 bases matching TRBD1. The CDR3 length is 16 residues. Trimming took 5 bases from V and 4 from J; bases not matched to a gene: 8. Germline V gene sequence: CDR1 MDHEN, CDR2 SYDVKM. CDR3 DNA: TGTGCCAGCAGTGGAAGTCAGGGACAGGGTAATGAAAAACTGTTTTTT. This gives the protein CASSGSQGQGNEKLFF.

CDR3 sequence (DNA): TGTGCCAGCAGCTCCACTAGCGACACAGATACGCAGTATTTT. Translating gives CASSSTSDTDTQYF. The chain combines TRBV5-4 with TRBJ2-3; the match to TRBD2 covers 7 bases. The CDR3 contains 14 residues. J was trimmed by 2 bases and V by 3 bases; bases with no gene match: 3. Germline CDR1 SGHNT, CDR2 YYREEE (reference sequence). Filled out from reference TRBV5-4 and TRBJ2-3, the complete variable domain reads ETGVTQSPTHLIKTRGQQVTLRCSSQSGHNTVSWYQQALGQGPQFIFQYYREEENGRGNFPPRFSGLQFPNYSSELNVNALELDDSALYLCASSSTSDTDTQYFGPGTRLTVL.

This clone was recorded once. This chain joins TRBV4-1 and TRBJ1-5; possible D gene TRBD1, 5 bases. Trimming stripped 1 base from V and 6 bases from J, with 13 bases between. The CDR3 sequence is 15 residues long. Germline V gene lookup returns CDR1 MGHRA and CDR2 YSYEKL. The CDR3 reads CASSQGQGSAQPQHF. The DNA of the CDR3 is TGCGCCAGCAGCCAAGGGCAGGGTTCGGCTCAGCCCCAGCATTTT.

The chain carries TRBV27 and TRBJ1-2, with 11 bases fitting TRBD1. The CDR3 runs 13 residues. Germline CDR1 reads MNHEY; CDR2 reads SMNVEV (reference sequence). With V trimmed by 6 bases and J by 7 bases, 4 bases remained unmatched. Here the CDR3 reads CASRRTGGVGYTF. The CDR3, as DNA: TGTGCCAGCAGAAGGACAGGGGGCGTTGGCTACACCTTC.

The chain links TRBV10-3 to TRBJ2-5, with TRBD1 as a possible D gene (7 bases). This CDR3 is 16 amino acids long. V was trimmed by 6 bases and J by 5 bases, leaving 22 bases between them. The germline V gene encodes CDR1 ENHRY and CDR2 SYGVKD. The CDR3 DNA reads TGTGCCATCAGGCCCGGGGGACAGCTTAGGCAGGAGACCCAGTACTTC. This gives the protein CAIRPGGQLRQETQYF.

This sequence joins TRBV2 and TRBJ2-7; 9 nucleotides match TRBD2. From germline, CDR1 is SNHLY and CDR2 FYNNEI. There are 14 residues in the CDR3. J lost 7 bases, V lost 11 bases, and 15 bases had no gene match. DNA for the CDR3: TGTGCCGGGTGGGCTAGCGGGAATGTGGGAGAGCAGTACTTC. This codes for CAGWASGNVGEQYF.

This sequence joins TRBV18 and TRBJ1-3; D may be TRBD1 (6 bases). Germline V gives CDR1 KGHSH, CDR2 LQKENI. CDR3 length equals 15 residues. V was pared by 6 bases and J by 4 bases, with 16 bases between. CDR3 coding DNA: TGTGCCAGCTCTCCGACAGGTCTAGCAGGAAACACCATATATTTT. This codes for CASSPTGLAGNTIYF.

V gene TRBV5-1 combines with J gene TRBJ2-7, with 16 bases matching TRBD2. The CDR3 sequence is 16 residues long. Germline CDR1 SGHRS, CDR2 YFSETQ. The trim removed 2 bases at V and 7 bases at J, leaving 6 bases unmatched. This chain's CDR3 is CASSLGTSGRVWEQYF. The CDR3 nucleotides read TGCGCCAGCAGCTTAGGGACTAGCGGGAGGGTTTGGGAGCAGTACTTC.

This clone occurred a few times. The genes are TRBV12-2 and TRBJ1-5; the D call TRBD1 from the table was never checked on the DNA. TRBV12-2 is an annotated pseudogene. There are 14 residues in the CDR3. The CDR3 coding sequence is TGTGCAAGTCGCTTGAACAGGCACGTCCAGCCCCAGCATTTT. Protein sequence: CASRLNRHVQPQHF.

CDR3 nucleotides: TGTGCCAGCAGTGACCCAAGGCGGACAGGGGATGAAAAACTGTTTTTT. Translation gives CASSDPRRTGDEKLFF. The rearrangement joins TRBV25-1 to TRBJ1-4; 9 bases line up with TRBD1. CDR3 size: 16 residues. From germline, CDR1 is MGHDK and CDR2 SYGVNS. J gave up 6 bases and V 3 bases, and 8 bases lay outside the gene matches. The full variable domain, completed using reference TRBV25-1 and TRBJ1-4, is EADIYQTPRYLVIGTGKKITLECSQTMGHDKMYWYQQDPGMELHLIHYSYGVNSTEKGDLSSESTVSRIRTEHFPLTLESARPSHTSQYLCASSDPRRTGDEKLFFGSGTQLSVL.

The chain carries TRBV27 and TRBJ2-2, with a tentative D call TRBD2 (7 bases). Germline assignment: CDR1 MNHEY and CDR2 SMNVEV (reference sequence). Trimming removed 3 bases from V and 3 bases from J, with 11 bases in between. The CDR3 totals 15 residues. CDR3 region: CASSFGGADTGELFF. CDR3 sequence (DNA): TGTGCCAGCAGTTTTGGGGGGGCGGACACCGGGGAGCTGTTTTTT.

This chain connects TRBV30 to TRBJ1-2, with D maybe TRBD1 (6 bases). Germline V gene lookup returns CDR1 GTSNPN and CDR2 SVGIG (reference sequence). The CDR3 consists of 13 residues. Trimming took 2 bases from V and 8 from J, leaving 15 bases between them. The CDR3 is CAWSSTTGSGYTF. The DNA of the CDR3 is TGTGCCTGGAGTTCCACAACAGGGTCGGGCTACACCTTC. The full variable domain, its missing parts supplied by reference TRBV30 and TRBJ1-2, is SQTIHQWPATLVQPVGSPLSLECTVEGTSNPNLYWYRQAAGRGLQLLFYSVGIGQISSEVPQNLSASRPQDRQFILSSKKLLLSDSGFYLCAWSSTTGSGYTFGSGTRLTVV.

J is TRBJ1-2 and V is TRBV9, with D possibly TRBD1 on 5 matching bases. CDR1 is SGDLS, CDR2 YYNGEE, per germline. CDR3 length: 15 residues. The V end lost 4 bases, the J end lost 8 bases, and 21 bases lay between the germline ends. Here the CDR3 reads CASSKGAVQAQGYTF. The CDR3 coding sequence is TGTGCCAGCAGCAAAGGGGCGGTACAGGCCCAGGGCTACACCTTC. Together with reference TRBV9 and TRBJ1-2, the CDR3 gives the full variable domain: DSGVTQTPKHLITATGQRVTLRCSPRSGDLSVYWYQQSLDQGLQFLIQYYNGEERAKGNILERFSAQQFPDLHSELNLSSLELGDSALYFCASSKGAVQAQGYTFGSGTRLTVV.

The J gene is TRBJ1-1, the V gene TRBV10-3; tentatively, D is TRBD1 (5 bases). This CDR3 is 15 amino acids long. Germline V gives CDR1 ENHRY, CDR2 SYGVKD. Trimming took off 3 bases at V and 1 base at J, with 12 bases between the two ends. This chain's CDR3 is CAISDPVGGNTEAFF. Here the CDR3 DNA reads TGTGCCATCAGTGACCCCGTGGGGGGGAACACTGAAGCTTTCTTT.

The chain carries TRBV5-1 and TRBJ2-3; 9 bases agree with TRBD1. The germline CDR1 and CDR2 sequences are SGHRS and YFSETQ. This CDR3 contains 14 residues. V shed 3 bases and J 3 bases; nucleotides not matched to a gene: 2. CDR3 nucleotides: TGCGCCAGCAGCTACGGACAGGGGACAGATACGCAGTATTTT. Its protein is CASSYGQGTDTQYF.

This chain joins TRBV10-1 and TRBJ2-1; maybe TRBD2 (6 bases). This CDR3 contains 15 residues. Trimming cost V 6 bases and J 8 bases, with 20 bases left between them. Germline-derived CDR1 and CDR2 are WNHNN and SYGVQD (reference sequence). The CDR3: CASSEAGPGIDEQFF. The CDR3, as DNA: TGCGCCAGCAGCGAAGCGGGCCCCGGCATTGATGAGCAGTTCTTC.

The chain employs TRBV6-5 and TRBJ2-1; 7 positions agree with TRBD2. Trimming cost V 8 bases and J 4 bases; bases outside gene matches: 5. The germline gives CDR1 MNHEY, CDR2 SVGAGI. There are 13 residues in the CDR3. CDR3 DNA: TGTGCCAGCGTGGCTAGCGGATACAATGAGCAGTTCTTC. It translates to CASVASGYNEQFF.

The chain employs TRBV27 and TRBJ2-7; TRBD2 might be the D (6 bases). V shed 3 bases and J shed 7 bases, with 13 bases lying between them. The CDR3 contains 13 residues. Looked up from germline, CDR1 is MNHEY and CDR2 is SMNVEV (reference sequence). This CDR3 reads CASSFGGVREQYF. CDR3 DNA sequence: TGTGCCAGCAGTTTTGGAGGGGTGAGGGAGCAGTACTTC.

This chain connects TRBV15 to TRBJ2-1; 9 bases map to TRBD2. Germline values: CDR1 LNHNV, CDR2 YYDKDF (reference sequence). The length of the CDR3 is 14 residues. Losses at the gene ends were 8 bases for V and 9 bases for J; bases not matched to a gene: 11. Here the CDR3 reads CATLAGRDFGEQFF. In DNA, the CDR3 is TGTGCCACCCTAGCGGGAAGGGATTTCGGTGAGCAGTTCTTC.

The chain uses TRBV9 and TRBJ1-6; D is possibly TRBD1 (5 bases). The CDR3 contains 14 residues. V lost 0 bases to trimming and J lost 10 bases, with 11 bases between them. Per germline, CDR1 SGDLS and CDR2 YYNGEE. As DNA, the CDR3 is TGTGCCAGCAGCGTAGGTCAGGGTAAATCACCCCTCCACTTT. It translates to CASSVGQGKSPLHF.

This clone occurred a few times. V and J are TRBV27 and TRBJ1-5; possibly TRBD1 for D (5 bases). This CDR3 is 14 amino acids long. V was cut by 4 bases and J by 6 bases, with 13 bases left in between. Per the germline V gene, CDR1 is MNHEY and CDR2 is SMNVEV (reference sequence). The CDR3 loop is CASSSQGIGQPQHF. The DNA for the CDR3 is TGTGCCAGCAGTTCTCAGGGCATTGGTCAGCCCCAGCATTTT.

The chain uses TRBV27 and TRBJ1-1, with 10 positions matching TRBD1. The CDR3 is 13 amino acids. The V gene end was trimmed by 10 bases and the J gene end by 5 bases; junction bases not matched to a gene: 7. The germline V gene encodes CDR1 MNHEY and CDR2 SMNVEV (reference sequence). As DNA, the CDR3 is TGTGCCACCGTGGGACAGGGGAGAACTGAAGCTTTCTTT. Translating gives CATVGQGRTEAFF.

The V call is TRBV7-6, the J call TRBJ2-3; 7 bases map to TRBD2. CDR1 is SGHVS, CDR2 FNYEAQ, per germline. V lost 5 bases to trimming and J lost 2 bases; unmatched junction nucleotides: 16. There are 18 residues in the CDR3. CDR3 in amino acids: CASSRNSAASGNTDTQYF. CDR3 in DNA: TGTGCCAGCAGCCGTAATTCTGCGGCTAGCGGAAACACAGATACGCAGTATTTT. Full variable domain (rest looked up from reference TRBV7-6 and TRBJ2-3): GAGVSQSPRYKVTKRGQDVALRCDPISGHVSLYWYRQALGQGPEFLTYFNYEAQQDKSGLPNDRFSAERPEGSISTLTIQRTEQRDSAMYRCASSRNSAASGNTDTQYFGPGTRLTVL.

The CDR3 DNA reads as TGTGCCAGCAGTAACGACAGGGGCTATGGCTACACCTTC. The encoded protein is CASSNDRGYGYTF. This chain connects TRBV6-5 to TRBJ1-2; 8 nucleotides match TRBD1. V lost 5 bases to trimming and J lost 4 bases; unmatched junction nucleotides: 3. The germline V gene has CDR1 MNHEY and CDR2 SVGAGI. The CDR3 has 13 amino acids.